This T cell receptor (beta chain) emerged from a study of T-cell memory formation after mild COVID-19. Study-level information: Each donor largely had its own TCR clusters. The study's findings and limits: While clones contracting from day 15 to 85 were balanced between CD4 and CD8, later expanders leaned CD4+. SARS-CoV-2 specificity was not confirmed for second-wave clones peaking on day 37.

About this clonotype itself: Its antigen remains unknown.

The germline V gene encodes CDR1 MDHEN and CDR2 SYDVKM. J lost 3 bases, V lost 5 bases, and 8 bases had no gene match. The CDR3 is 16 amino acids. TCRdb re-analysed the 5' RACE reads in MiXCR, keeping a single row per CDR3 protein. The data show 530,000 or so distinct CDR3 sequences, roughly 17% seen once. The source is an adult woman who had mild COVID-19 (a few samples of this study predate the infection). Cell type and time point are not known. Material for sequencing was PBMCs or a T cell subset sorted from them (not recorded which). This sequence joins TRBV28 and TRBJ2-1, with 9 nucleotides matching TRBD1. CDR3 region: CASSPEGTGFYNEQFF. CDR3 in DNA: TGTGCCAGCAGTCCGGAGGGGACAGGGTTCTACAATGAGCAGTTCTTC.